This T cell receptor beta chain was sequenced for a study of spatial heterogeneity in lung cancer. Findings and limits, study-wide: Relative to follow-up, resection was when ubiquitous expanded tumor TCRs appeared more in blood.

Worth noting for this clonotype: What it binds is not known.

Time point defined: sample taken at primary tumor resection. Without sorting, whole RNA was sequenced from tumor, nontumor lung or frozen PBMC. CDR3 length: 13 residues. CDR1 and CDR2 (germline): DFQATT, SNEGSKA (reference sequence). With 3 bases removed from V and 0 bases from J, the gap between germline ends came to 9 bases. Every TCR cDNA molecule bore its own unique molecular identifier. One entry per CDR3 protein, called by TCRdb with MiXCR from the 5' RACE reads. The data hold roughly 11,000 distinct CDR3 sequences, with 3.7% observed a single time. The sequence was obtained from a female donor with early-stage non-small cell lung cancer. Sample: PBMCs, taken at surgery. The chain combines TRBV20-1 with TRBJ2-7; D not certain. CDR3 nucleotides: TGCAGTGCTAGTAGTCAGAACTCCTACGAGCAGTACTTC. Amino acids: CSASSQNSYEQYF.